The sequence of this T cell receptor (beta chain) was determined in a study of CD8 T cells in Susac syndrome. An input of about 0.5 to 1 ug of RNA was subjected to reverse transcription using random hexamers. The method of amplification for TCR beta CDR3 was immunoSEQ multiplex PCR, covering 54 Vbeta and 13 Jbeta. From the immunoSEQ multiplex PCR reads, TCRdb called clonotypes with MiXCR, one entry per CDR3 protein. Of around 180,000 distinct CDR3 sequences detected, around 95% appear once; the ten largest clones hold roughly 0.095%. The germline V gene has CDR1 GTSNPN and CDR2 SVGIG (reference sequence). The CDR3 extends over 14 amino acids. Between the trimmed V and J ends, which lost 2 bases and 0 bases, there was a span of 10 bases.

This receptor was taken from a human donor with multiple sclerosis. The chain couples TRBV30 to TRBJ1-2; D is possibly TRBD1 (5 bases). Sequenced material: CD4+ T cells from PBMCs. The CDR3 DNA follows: TGTGCCTGGAGTAGGGACCAAGCTAACTATGGCTACACCTTC. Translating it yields CAWSRDQANYGYTF.